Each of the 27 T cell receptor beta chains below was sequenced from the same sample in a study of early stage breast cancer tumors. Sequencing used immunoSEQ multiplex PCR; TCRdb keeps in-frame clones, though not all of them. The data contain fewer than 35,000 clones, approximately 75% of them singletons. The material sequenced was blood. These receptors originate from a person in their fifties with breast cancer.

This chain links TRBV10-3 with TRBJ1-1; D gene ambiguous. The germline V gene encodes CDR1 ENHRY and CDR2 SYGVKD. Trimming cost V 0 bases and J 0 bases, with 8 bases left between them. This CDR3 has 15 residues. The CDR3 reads CAISESGYVNTEAFF. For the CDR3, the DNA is TGTGCCATCAGTGAGTCCGGCTATGTGAACACTGAAGCTTTCTTT.

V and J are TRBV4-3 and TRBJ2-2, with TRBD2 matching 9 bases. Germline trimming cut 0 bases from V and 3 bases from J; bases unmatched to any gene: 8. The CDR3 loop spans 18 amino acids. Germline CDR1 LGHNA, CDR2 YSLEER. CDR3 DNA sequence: TGCGCCAGCAGCCAAGATCTAGCGGGAAACCGGCACACCGGGGAGCTGTTTTTT. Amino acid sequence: CASSQDLAGNRHTGELFF.

CDR3 coding DNA: TGTGCCATCAGTGGACAGGGGGTCGGGGCCAACGTCCTGACTTTC. Translating it yields CAISGQGVGANVLTF. This chain joins TRBV10-3 and TRBJ2-6, with 9 bases matching TRBD1. V shed 4 bases and J 4 bases; nucleotides not matched to a gene: 2. The CDR3 runs to 15 residues. Germline CDR1 and CDR2: ENHRY and SYGVKD.

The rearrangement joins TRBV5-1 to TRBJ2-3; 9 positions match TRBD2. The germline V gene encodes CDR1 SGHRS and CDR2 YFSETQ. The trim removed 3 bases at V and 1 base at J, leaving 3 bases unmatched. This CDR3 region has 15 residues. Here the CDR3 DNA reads TGCGCCAGCAGCTCTTGGACTAGCGGCACAGATACGCAGTATTTT. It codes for CASSSWTSGTDTQYF.

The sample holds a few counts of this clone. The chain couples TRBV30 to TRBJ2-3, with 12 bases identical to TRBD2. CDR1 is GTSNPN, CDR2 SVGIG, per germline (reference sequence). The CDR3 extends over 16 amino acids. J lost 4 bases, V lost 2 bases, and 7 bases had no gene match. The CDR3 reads CAWSIGLAGNADTQYF. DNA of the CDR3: TGTGCCTGGAGTATAGGACTAGCGGGAAATGCAGATACGCAGTATTTT. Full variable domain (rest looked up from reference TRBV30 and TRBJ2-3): SQTIHQWPATLVQPVGSPLSLECTVEGTSNPNLYWYRQAAGRGLQLLFYSVGIGQISSEVPQNLSASRPQDRQFILSSKKLLLSDSGFYLCAWSIGLAGNADTQYFGPGTRLTVL.

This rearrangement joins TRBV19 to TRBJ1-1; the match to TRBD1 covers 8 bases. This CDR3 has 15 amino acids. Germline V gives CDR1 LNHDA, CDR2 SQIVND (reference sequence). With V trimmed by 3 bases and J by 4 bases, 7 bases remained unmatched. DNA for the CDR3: TGTGCCAGTAGTATGAGCAGGGGGCTTTTCACTGAAGCTTTCTTT. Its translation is CASSMSRGLFTEAFF.

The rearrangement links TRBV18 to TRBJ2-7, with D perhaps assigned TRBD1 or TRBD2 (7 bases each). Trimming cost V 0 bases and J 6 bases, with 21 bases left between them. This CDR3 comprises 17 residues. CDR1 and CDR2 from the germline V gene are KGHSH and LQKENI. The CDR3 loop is CASSPPSGGRGGAEQYF. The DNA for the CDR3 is TGTGCCAGCTCACCACCGTCGGGCGGGAGAGGGGGCGCCGAGCAGTACTTC.

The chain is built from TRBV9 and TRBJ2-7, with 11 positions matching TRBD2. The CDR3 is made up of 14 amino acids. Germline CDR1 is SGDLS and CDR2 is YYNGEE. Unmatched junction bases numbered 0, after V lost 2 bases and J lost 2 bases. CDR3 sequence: CASSVSGRAYEQYF. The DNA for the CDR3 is TGTGCCAGCAGCGTTAGCGGGAGGGCCTACGAGCAGTACTTC.

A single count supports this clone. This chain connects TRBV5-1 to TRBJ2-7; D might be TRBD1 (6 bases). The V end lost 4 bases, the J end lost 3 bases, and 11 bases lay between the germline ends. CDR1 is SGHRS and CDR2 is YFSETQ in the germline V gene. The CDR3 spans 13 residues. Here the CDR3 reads CASSILQGYEQYF. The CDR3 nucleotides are TGCGCCAGCAGCATATTACAGGGCTACGAGCAGTACTTC.

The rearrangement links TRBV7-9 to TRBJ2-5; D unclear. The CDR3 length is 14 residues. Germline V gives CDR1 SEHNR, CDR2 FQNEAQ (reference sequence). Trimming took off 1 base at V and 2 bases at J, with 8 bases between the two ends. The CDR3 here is CASSLGSNQETQYF. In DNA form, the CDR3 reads TGTGCCAGCAGCTTAGGGAGTAATCAAGAGACCCAGTACTTC.

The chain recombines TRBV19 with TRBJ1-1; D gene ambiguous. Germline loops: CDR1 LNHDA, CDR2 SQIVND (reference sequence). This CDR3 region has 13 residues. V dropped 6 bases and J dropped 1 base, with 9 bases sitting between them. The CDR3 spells CASRSHQNTEAFF. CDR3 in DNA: TGTGCCAGTAGATCTCATCAGAACACTGAAGCTTTCTTT.

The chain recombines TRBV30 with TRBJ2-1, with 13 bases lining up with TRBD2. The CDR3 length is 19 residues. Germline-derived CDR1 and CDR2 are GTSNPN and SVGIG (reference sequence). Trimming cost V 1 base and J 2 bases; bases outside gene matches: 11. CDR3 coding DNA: TGTGCCTGGAGTGGAGGACTAGCGGGAGAATCGAGGGCCTACAATGAGCAGTTCTTC. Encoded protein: CAWSGGLAGESRAYNEQFF. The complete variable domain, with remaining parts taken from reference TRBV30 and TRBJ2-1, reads SQTIHQWPATLVQPVGSPLSLECTVEGTSNPNLYWYRQAAGRGLQLLFYSVGIGQISSEVPQNLSASRPQDRQFILSSKKLLLSDSGFYLCAWSGGLAGESRAYNEQFFGPGTRLTVL.

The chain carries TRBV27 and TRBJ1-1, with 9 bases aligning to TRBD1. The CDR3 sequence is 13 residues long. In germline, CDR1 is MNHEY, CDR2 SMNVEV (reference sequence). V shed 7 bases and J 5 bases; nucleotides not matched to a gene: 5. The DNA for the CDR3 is TGTGCCAGCAAGTGGGACAGGGAAACTGAAGCTTTCTTT. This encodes CASKWDRETEAFF.

CDR3 nucleotide sequence: TGCGCCAGCAGCCACGGGCTAGCATTCTACGAGCAGTACTTC. Translated: CASSHGLAFYEQYF. The chain carries TRBV4-3 and TRBJ2-7, with D possibly being TRBD2 (5 bases). The CDR3 is 14 residues long. The V end lost 3 bases, the J end lost 3 bases, and 12 bases lay between the germline ends. Germline CDR1 LGHNA, CDR2 YSLEER.

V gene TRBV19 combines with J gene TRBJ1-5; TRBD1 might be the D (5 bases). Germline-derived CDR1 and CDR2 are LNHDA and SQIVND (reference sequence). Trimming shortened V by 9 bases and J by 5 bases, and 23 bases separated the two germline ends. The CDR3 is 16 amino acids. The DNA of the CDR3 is TGTGCCAGCCTAAGCCGGGACGAAATCAATTATCAGCCCCAGCATTTT. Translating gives CASLSRDEINYQPQHF.

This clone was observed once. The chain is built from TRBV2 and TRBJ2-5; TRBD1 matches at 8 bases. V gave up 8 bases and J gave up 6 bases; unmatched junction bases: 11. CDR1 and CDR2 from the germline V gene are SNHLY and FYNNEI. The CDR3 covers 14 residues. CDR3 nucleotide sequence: TGTGCCAGCCCCCGGGACAGGCCTGAAAAGACCCAGTACTTC. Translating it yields CASPRDRPEKTQYF. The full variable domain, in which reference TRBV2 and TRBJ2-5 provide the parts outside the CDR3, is EPEVTQTPSHQVTQMGQEVILRCVPISNHLYFYWYRQILGQKVEFLVSFYNNEISEKSEIFDDQFSVERPDGSNFTLKIRSTKLEDSAMYFCASPRDRPEKTQYFGPGTRLLVL.

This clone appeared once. CDR3 DNA: TGTGCCTGGAGTGTGCGACTAGCGGGAGGAAAGGGGGCCAAAAACATTCAGTACTTC. This encodes CAWSVRLAGGKGAKNIQYF. V gene TRBV30 combines with J gene TRBJ2-4; 13 nucleotides match TRBD2. This CDR3 has 19 amino acids. Germline CDR1 is GTSNPN and CDR2 is SVGIG (reference sequence). Germline trimming cut 0 bases from V and 1 base from J; bases unmatched to any gene: 9.

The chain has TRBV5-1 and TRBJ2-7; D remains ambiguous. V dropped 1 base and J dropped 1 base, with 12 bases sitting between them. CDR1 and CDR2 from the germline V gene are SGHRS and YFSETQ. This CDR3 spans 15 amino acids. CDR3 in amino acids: CASSLNTGPSYEQYF. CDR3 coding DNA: TGCGCCAGCAGCTTGAATACGGGTCCTTCCTACGAGCAGTACTTC.

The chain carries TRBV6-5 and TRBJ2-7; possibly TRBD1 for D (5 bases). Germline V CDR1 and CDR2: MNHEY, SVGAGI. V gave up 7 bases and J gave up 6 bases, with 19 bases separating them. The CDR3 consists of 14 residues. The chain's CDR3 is CASMSGQGSIEQYF. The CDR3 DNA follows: TGTGCCAGCATGTCTGGCCAGGGTTCGATCGAGCAGTACTTC.

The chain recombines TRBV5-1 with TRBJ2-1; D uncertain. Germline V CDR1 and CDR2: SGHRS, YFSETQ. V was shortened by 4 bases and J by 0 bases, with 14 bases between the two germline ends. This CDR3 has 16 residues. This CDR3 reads CASSADTWSSYNEQFF. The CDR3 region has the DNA TGCGCCAGCAGCGCCGACACGTGGAGCTCCTACAATGAGCAGTTCTTC.

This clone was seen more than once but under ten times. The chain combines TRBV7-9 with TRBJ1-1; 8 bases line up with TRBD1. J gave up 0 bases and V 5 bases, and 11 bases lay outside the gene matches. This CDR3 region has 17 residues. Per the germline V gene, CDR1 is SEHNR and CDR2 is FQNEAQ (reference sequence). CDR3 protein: CASSPSPGQAMNTEAFF. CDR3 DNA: TGTGCCAGCAGCCCCAGCCCGGGACAGGCCATGAACACTGAAGCTTTCTTT.

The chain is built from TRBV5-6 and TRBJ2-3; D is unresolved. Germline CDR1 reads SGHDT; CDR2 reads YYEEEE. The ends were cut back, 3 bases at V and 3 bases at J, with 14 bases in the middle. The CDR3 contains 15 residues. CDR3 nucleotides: TGTGCCAGCAGCTCGATGACAACGAGAACAGATACGCAGTATTTT. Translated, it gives CASSSMTTRTDTQYF.

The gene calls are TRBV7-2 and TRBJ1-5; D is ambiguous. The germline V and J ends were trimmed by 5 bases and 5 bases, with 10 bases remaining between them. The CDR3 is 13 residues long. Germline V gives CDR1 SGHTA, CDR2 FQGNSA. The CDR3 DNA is TGTGCCAGCAGCACAACAAGAGATCAGCCCCAGCATTTT. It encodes CASSTTRDQPQHF.

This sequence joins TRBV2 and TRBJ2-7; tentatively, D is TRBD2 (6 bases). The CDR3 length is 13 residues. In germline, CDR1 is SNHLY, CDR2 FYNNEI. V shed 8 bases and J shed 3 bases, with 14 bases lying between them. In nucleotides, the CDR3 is TGTGCCAGCGCGTCGGGACTCCGCTACGAGCAGTACTTC. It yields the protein CASASGLRYEQYF.

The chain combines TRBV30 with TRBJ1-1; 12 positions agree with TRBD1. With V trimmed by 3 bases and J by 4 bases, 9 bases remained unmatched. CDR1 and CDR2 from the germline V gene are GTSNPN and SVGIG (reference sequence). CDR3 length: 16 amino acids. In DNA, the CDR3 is TGTGCCTGGAGCCCGGGACAGGGGGCCTGGGGCACTGAAGCTTTCTTT. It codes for CAWSPGQGAWGTEAFF.

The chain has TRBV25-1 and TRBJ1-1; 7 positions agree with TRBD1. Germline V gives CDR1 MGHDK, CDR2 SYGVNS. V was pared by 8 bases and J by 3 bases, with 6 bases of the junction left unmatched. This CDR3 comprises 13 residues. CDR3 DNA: TGTGCCAGCCTGAACCAGGGGGACACTGAAGCTTTCTTT. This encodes CASLNQGDTEAFF.

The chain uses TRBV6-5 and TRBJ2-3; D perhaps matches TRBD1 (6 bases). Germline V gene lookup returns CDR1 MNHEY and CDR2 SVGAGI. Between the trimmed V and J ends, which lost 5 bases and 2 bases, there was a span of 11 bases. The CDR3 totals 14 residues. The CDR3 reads CASSDRDTTDTQYF. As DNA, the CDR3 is TGTGCCAGCAGTGACCGGGACACCACAGATACGCAGTATTTT.